A selection of T cell receptor beta chains follows, all from one sample in a study of CD8+ T cells in alopecia areata. This table comes from immunoSEQ multiplex PCR, and its TCRdb copy is limited to in-frame clones, with some not included. The sample has 200,000 to 250,000 clones; about 40% are singletons. The sample here was CD4+ T cells sorted from blood, taken at approximately week 36, from a patient treated with tofacitinib. The source is a human donor with alopecia areata. CDR3s include the opening cysteine and the closing phenylalanine or tryptophan. Fields, in order: J gene, D gene, clone size, V gene, CDR3 protein, CDR3 DNA. The D gene is left open where the match is weak. Size tells how often a clone was seen (once, few, many) or the class of an expanded clone, and some rows leave it out.

TRBJ1-5 | - | few | TRBV29-1 | CSVLAGFNQPQHF | TGCAGCGTCCTCGCGGGATTTAATCAGCCCCAGCATTTT
TRBJ2-5 | TRBD1 | - | TRBV5-1 | CASTLGQVQQETQYF | TGCGCCAGCACCCTGGGACAGGTACAACAAGAGACCCAGTACTTC
TRBJ2-1 | - | - | TRBV25-1 | CASRQGGYNEQFF | TGTGCCAGCAGGCAGGGTGGATACAATGAGCAGTTCTTC
TRBJ2-1 | - | - | TRBV29-1 | CSVPDNEQFF | TGCAGCGTTCCGGACAATGAGCAGTTCTTC
TRBJ2-3 | TRBD1 | many | TRBV7-6 | CASSPTRDRFADTQYF | TGTGCCAGCAGCCCCACCCGGGACAGGTTTGCTGATACGCAGTATTTT
TRBJ2-3 | - | few | TRBV2 | CASFLPPGPRLYF | TGTGCCAGCTTCCTTCCACCGGGACCACGTCTGTATTTT
TRBJ1-2 | - | - | TRBV30 | CARTNNYGYTF | TGTGCCCGCACGAATAACTATGGCTACACCTTC
TRBJ2-7 | - | - | TRBV7-2 | CASTPTGTSANSYEQYF | TGTGCCAGCACCCCAACGGGGACCAGCGCTAACTCCTACGAGCAGTACTTC
TRBJ2-7 | - | once | TRBV6-1 | CSSEFSYEQYF | TGTTCCAGCGAGTTTTCCTACGAGCAGTACTTC
TRBJ2-2 | - | few | TRBV9 | CASSLGDLTGELFF | TGTGCCAGCAGCCTAGGGGACCTCACCGGGGAGCTGTTTTTT
TRBJ2-7 | TRBD2 | - | TRBV30 | CAWSRDPSGRDHYEQYF | TGTGCCTGGAGTCGTGATCCTAGCGGGCGAGATCACTACGAGCAGTACTTC
TRBJ2-6 | - | - | TRBV7-3 | CASSLGSGANVLTF | TGTGCCAGCAGCTTAGGGTCTGGGGCCAACGTCCTGACTTTC
TRBJ2-1 | TRBD2 | - | TRBV5-6 | CASSQDRLAGDYNEQFF | TGTGCCAGCAGCCAAGACCGCCTAGCGGGGGACTACAATGAGCAGTTCTTC
TRBJ1-2 | - | - | TRBV19 | CASKQGIYGYTF | TGTGCCAGTAAACAGGGAATCTATGGCTACACCTTC
TRBJ2-2 | TRBD1 | - | TRBV5-1 | CASSIDRGWLFF | TGCGCCAGCAGCATAGACAGGGGCTGGCTGTTTTTT
TRBJ2-3 | - | - | TRBV9 | CASSVGTAPDTQYF | TGTGCCAGCAGCGTAGGGACAGCCCCAGATACGCAGTATTTT
TRBJ2-7 | - | few | TRBV7-2 | CASSMTGYEQYF | TGTGCCAGCAGCATGACAGGCTACGAGCAGTACTTC
TRBJ2-3 | - | - | TRBV7-2 | CASSPIGRAASTDTQYF | TGTGCCAGCAGCCCGATCGGACGCGCGGCTAGCACAGATACGCAGTATTTT
TRBJ2-1 | TRBD1 | few | TRBV11-2 | CASSGPDREVTNEQFF | TGTGCCAGCAGCGGTCCAGACAGGGAAGTTACGAATGAGCAGTTCTTC
TRBJ1-4 | - | - | TRBV6-5 | CASSRTGENEKLFF | TGTGCCAGCAGCCGGACGGGAGAGAATGAAAAACTGTTTTTT
TRBJ1-1 | TRBD1 | - | TRBV30 | CAWRKTGGSAEAFF | TGTGCCTGGAGAAAGACAGGGGGCAGTGCTGAAGCTTTCTTT
TRBJ2-3 | TRBD1 | - | TRBV5-4 | CASSSPSRGHTDTQYF | TGTGCCAGCAGCTCCCCTAGCAGGGGGCACACAGATACGCAGTATTTT
TRBJ2-7 | - | - | TRBV19 | CASRVSGDPSYEQYF | TGTGCCAGTAGGGTCTCCGGGGACCCTAGCTACGAGCAGTACTTC
TRBJ2-7 | - | - | TRBV4-3 | CASSQAGFGEQYF | TGCGCCAGCAGCCAAGCAGGGTTTGGCGAGCAGTACTTC
TRBJ1-3 | TRBD1 | - | TRBV25-1 | CASSEWRQGTAGNTIYF | TGTGCCAGCAGTGAATGGAGACAGGGGACAGCTGGAAACACCATATATTTT
TRBJ2-3 | TRBD2 | few | TRBV9 | CASSVPSGRADTQYF | TGTGCCAGCAGCGTACCTAGCGGGAGGGCAGATACGCAGTATTTT
TRBJ2-3 | TRBD2 | - | TRBV2 | CASKPRTSGSDTQYF | TGTGCCAGCAAACCAAGGACTAGCGGCTCAGATACGCAGTATTTT
TRBJ2-3 | - | - | TRBV29-1 | CSESTASSTDTQYF | TGCAGCGAATCGACAGCGTCTAGCACAGATACGCAGTATTTT
TRBJ2-2 | TRBD2 | few | TRBV5-6 | CASSQAGNPLDTGELFF | TGTGCCAGCAGTCAAGCGGGAAACCCGCTAGACACCGGGGAGCTGTTTTTT
TRBJ2-1 | - | - | TRBV10-3 | CATLLAMGGNEQFF | TGTGCCACGCTCTTAGCGATGGGTGGGAATGAGCAGTTCTTC
TRBJ2-5 | - | - | TRBV5-1 | CASRYTTAETQYF | TGCGCCAGCAGGTATACGACCGCCGAGACCCAGTACTTC
TRBJ1-1 | - | few | TRBV5-1 | CASSLAPGQNTEAFF | TGCGCCAGCAGCTTGGCGCCGGGACAGAACACTGAAGCTTTCTTT
TRBJ2-2 | - | - | TRBV7-2 | CASSQQGGHNTGELFF | TGTGCCAGCAGCCAACAGGGCGGTCACAACACTGGGGAGCTGTTTTTT
TRBJ1-1 | TRBD1 | few | TRBV10-3 | CAIGGQGNTEAFF | TGTGCCATCGGGGGACAGGGGAACACTGAAGCTTTCTTT
TRBJ2-1 | TRBD2 | - | TRBV29-1 | CSVEVSGGPYNEQFF | TGCAGCGTTGAGGTCTCGGGAGGGCCATACAATGAGCAGTTCTTC
TRBJ2-3 | - | - | TRBV6-5 | CASSEGTDTQYF | TGTGCCAGCAGTGAAGGGACAGATACGCAGTATTTT
TRBJ2-2 | - | - | TRBV30 | CAWSRGHLTGELFF | TGTGCCTGGAGTCGGGGACATCTCACCGGGGAGCTGTTTTTT
TRBJ2-1 | - | few | TRBV7-9 | CASSFPTVYNEQFF | TGTGCCAGCAGCTTTCCGACAGTGTACAATGAGCAGTTCTTC
TRBJ2-2 | TRBD2 | few | TRBV15 | CATRPGTRRTGELFF | TGTGCCACCAGGCCCGGGACTAGGAGGACCGGGGAGCTGTTTTTT
TRBJ2-7 | - | many | TRBV16 | CASSPSIAGGAHEQYF | TGTGCCAGCAGCCCCAGTATCGCGGGCGGGGCACACGAGCAGTACTTC
TRBJ1-5 | - | - | TRBV7-7 | CASRLLYGGIYSNQPQHF | TGTGCCAGCAGACTCCTGTATGGGGGAATTTATAGCAATCAGCCCCAGCATTTT
TRBJ2-5 | - | - | TRBV6-5 | CASSYGRLQETQYF | TGTGCCAGCAGTTATGGTCGGCTACAAGAGACCCAGTACTTC
TRBJ2-3 | TRBD2 | - | TRBV11-1 | CASSEATSGRKGDTQYF | TGTGCCAGCAGCGAAGCGACTAGCGGGAGGAAGGGAGATACGCAGTATTTT
TRBJ2-4 | TRBD1 | few | TRBV28 | CASSSPGQGKDIQYF | TGTGCCAGCAGCTCCCCGGGACAGGGGAAGGACATTCAGTACTTC
TRBJ2-1 | - | - | TRBV7-9 | CASSFVLGSYNEQFF | TGTGCCAGCAGCTTCGTCTTGGGTTCCTACAATGAGCAGTTCTTC
TRBJ2-2 | TRBD1 | few | TRBV5-1 | CASNRDRGEFRELFF | TGCGCCAGCAACCGGGACAGGGGAGAATTCCGGGAGCTGTTTTTT
TRBJ2-3 | - | few | TRBV6-1 | CASRPSVPDTQYF | TGTGCCAGCAGACCTTCTGTTCCAGATACGCAGTATTTT
TRBJ1-2 | TRBD1 | - | TRBV5-4 | CASKVGTGQEYGYTF | TGTGCCAGCAAAGTGGGGACAGGGCAAGAGTATGGCTACACCTTC
TRBJ2-7 | - | - | TRBV7-2 | CASSLEESEQYF | TGTGCCAGCAGCTTAGAGGAATCCGAGCAGTACTTC
TRBJ2-3 | - | - | TRBV2 | CASGRDTQYF | TGTGCCAGCGGGAGGGATACGCAGTATTTT
TRBJ2-5 | - | - | TRBV7-2 | CASSRTGVSETQYF | TGTGCCAGCAGCCGCACTGGGGTTTCGGAGACCCAGTACTTC
TRBJ2-1 | - | - | TRBV29-1 | CSVNREIGFGEQFF | TGCAGCGTTAACAGGGAGATTGGTTTTGGTGAGCAGTTCTTC
TRBJ2-3 | - | - | TRBV5-4 | CASSLAGMSDTQYF | TGTGCCAGCAGCTTGGCAGGGATGTCAGATACGCAGTATTTT
TRBJ2-2 | TRBD2 | few | TRBV4-3 | CASSQGQAGGPNTGELFF | TGCGCCAGCAGCCAAGGACAGGCGGGAGGCCCCAACACCGGGGAGCTGTTTTTT
TRBJ2-1 | TRBD2 | few | TRBV30 | CAWSQGLGRNEQFF | TGTGCCTGGAGTCAGGGACTAGGCCGTAATGAGCAGTTCTTC
TRBJ2-7 | - | - | TRBV2 | CASSDDIREQYF | TGTGCCAGCAGTGATGACATTAGGGAGCAGTACTTC
TRBJ2-1 | TRBD2 | - | TRBV4-3 | CASSQGQAGRSYNEQFF | TGCGCCAGCAGCCAAGGCCAAGCGGGACGGTCCTACAATGAGCAGTTCTTC
TRBJ2-4 | - | - | TRBV14 | CASSLAGSQNIQYF | TGTGCCAGCAGCCTCGCGGGTAGCCAAAACATTCAGTACTTC